Listed below are T cell receptor beta chains from one sample, sequenced in a study of cytomegalovirus exposure and HLA in healthy donors. TCRdb keeps only in-frame clones here, not all; method: immunoSEQ multiplex PCR. The sample has roughly 180,000 clones; about 9% are singletons. Sequencing was done on a sample of PBMCs. The receptors were sampled from a woman in her twenties or thirties in good health and CMV-seropositive. Each CDR3 is given with its conserved first and last residue. Each record gives: D gene, clone size, V gene, J gene, CDR3 DNA, CDR3 protein. A D gene is named only where the DNA matches it firmly. Not all rows give a size; the values are once, few, many and, for expanded clones, a class.

NA	few	TRBV30	TRBJ1-1	TGTGCCTGGAGCGCCCAAACAGGGTACACTGAAGCTTTCTTT	CAWSAQTGYTEAFF
NA	NA	TRBV29-1	TRBJ2-5	TGCAGCGTTCCCTTAACGCAAAGCACCCAGTACTTC	CSVPLTQSTQYF
TRBD2	few	TRBV10-3	TRBJ2-1	TGTGCCATACGAACCGGGACTAGTTTTCGGGAGCAGTTCTTC	CAIRTGTSFREQFF
TRBD1	NA	TRBV27	TRBJ2-7	TGTGCCAGCTGGACAGGGGGGGACGAGCAGTACTTC	CASWTGGDEQYF
TRBD1	NA	TRBV6-6	TRBJ2-7	TGTGCCAGCAGTACCACCCGGGACAGCCTCTCCTACGAGCAGTACTTC	CASSTTRDSLSYEQYF
NA	NA	TRBV27	TRBJ2-3	TGTGCCAGCAGTTTAATCCGTGGCACAGATACGCAGTATTTT	CASSLIRGTDTQYF
TRBD1	NA	TRBV18	TRBJ1-5	TGTGCCAGCTCACAGGACAGGGACGCGGTTCAGCCCCAGCATTTT	CASSQDRDAVQPQHF
NA	NA	TRBV11-3	TRBJ1-2	TGTGCCAGCAGCTTTCGAATCTCGACAAACGATGGCTACACCTTC	CASSFRISTNDGYTF
TRBD2	NA	TRBV7-8	TRBJ2-3	TGTGCCAGCAGCCCTGGGACTAGCGGGCCCATTAGCACAGATACGCAGTATTTT	CASSPGTSGPISTDTQYF
NA	few	TRBV5-6	TRBJ1-1	TGTGCCAGCAGCCCCACAGGGAAAGGAAGCACTGAAGCTTTCTTT	CASSPTGKGSTEAFF
TRBD1	few	TRBV30	TRBJ2-7	TGTGCCTGGAGTGGGTGGGACAGGTCTGCCTACGAGCAGTACTTC	CAWSGWDRSAYEQYF
NA	NA	TRBV6-1	TRBJ2-7	TGTGCCAGCAGTGACGGCCTCCTCCCCGGGGGATACGAGCAGTACTTC	CASSDGLLPGGYEQYF
TRBD1	NA	TRBV6-6	TRBJ2-3	TGTGCCAGCAGTTCGACCGGGACAGGGGGGGGAGATACGCAGTATTTT	CASSSTGTGGGDTQYF
NA	few	TRBV7-9	TRBJ1-1	TGTGCCAGCAGCTTATACGCAGGGAAGAACACTGAAGCTTTCTTT	CASSLYAGKNTEAFF
TRBD2	few	TRBV29-1	TRBJ2-5	TGCAGCGTCGCCCCCATTTTAGCGGGAGGGGATGAGACCCAGTACTTC	CSVAPILAGGDETQYF
TRBD1	NA	TRBV5-1	TRBJ2-7	TGCGCCAGCACCCCCGGAGGGACAGGGATCTACGAGCAGTACTTC	CASTPGGTGIYEQYF
TRBD1	NA	TRBV5-1	TRBJ1-3	TGCGCCAGCAGCTTAGGGGGCACTGGAAACACCATATATTTT	CASSLGGTGNTIYF
TRBD1	few	TRBV19	TRBJ1-1	TGTGCCAGTAGTGACGACAGGGGGCAGGGGGCTTTCTTT	CASSDDRGQGAFF
NA	NA	TRBV7-2	TRBJ1-2	TGTGCCAGCAGCTTAGGAGAGGGGGCTAACTATGGCTACACCTTC	CASSLGEGANYGYTF
NA	NA	TRBV6-1	TRBJ2-5	TGTGCCAGCAGTGAAGGGACTGCCTGGTACTTC	CASSEGTAWYF
TRBD1	NA	TRBV2	TRBJ1-1	TGTGCCAGCAGAGGGGGCTTTACTGAAGCTTTCTTT	CASRGGFTEAFF
NA	NA	TRBV21-1	TRBJ2-4	TGTGCCAGCAGCAAAATTGGCCTAGCGGGAGCCAAAAACATTCAGTACTTC	CASSKIGLAGAKNIQYF
NA	few	TRBV7-9	TRBJ2-7	TGTGCCAGCAGTTCCGCGGAGTGGCTCGAGCAGTACTTC	CASSSAEWLEQYF
NA	NA	TRBV7-9	TRBJ1-5	TGTGCCAGCAGCCGGGACATGGACCTAGTCCCCCAGCATTTT	CASSRDMDLVPQHF
NA	few	TRBV6-6	TRBJ1-4	TGTGCCAGCATCCCGGGGGGCGGGTCTGAAAAACTGTTTTTT	CASIPGGGSEKLFF
NA	NA	TRBV5-1	TRBJ1-1	TGCGCCAGCAGCCCCGGGCGGGGGAACACTGAAGCTTTCTTT	CASSPGRGNTEAFF
NA	NA	TRBV27	TRBJ2-7	TGTGCCAGCAGTTTAGGGGCCGAGGGAGGCGAGCAGTACTTC	CASSLGAEGGEQYF
NA	NA	TRBV18	TRBJ1-4	TGTGCCAGCTCACCGGCGGGGTGGGTTGAAAAACTGTTTTTT	CASSPAGWVEKLFF
TRBD2	few	TRBV27	TRBJ2-7	TGTGCCAGCACCCCCCATGTAGCGGGAGGGCAACCCTACGAGCAGTACTTC	CASTPHVAGGQPYEQYF
NA	NA	TRBV7-3	TRBJ2-1	TGTGCCAGCAGCTTAACAGGAACTAACAATGAGCAGTTCTTC	CASSLTGTNNEQFF
TRBD1	NA	TRBV19	TRBJ1-1	TGTGCCAGTAGTACCTGGGACAGGGTCACTGAAGCTTTCTTT	CASSTWDRVTEAFF
TRBD2	few	TRBV27	TRBJ2-7	TGTGCCAGCAAACACCTAGCGGGAGTCTACGAGCAGTACTTC	CASKHLAGVYEQYF
NA	once	TRBV19	TRBJ1-2	TGTGCTAGTAGTATTTCCACTATACCATACTATGGCTACACCTTC	CASSISTIPYYGYTF
NA	few	TRBV19	TRBJ2-3	TGTGCCAGTAGTATACGTGGGAGAACAGATACGCAGTATTTT	CASSIRGRTDTQYF
NA	few	TRBV19	TRBJ1-2	TGTGCCACCTACACCGACGACTCGACGTATACTCTTGGATACACCTTC	CATYTDDSTYTLGYTF
TRBD2	few	TRBV5-1	TRBJ2-1	TGCGCCAGCAGCTTGGGCGAGACTAGCGGGAATAGCGATGAGCAGTTCTTC	CASSLGETSGNSDEQFF